The rows below give T cell receptor beta chains drawn from one sample of a study of blood T cell repertoires in COVID-19. Produced via immunoSEQ multiplex PCR; TCRdb's table is partial and in-frame only. The sample records some 150,000 clones, roughly 80% being singletons. Sequencing input: peripheral blood. The receptors come from a human donor in a cohort sampled during active COVID-19. CDR3s include the opening cysteine and the closing phenylalanine or tryptophan. A D gene is named only where the DNA matches it firmly. Clone size is given for some rows only: seen once, a few or many times, or a class if the clone is expanded.

j_gene	abundance	v_gene	d_gene	CDR3aa	CDR3nt
TRBJ2-5	NA	TRBV28	TRBD2	CASSRTSGGQETQYF	TGTGCCAGCAGCCGCACTAGCGGGGGCCAAGAGACCCAGTACTTC
TRBJ2-5	NA	TRBV7-7	NA	CASSLGRTAQETQYF	TGTGCTAGCAGCTTGGGGCGGACAGCCCAAGAGACCCAGTACTTC
TRBJ2-7	NA	TRBV5-1	TRBD1	CASSLSPGQGFEQYF	TGCGCCAGCAGCTTGAGCCCCGGACAGGGGTTCGAGCAGTACTTC
TRBJ1-4	NA	TRBV25-1	NA	CASSESGRGSEKLFF	TGTGCCAGCAGTGAATCTGGCAGGGGAAGTGAAAAACTGTTTTTT
TRBJ1-2	once	TRBV7-9	TRBD1	CASTPGQPGAGYTF	TGTGCCAGCACCCCGGGACAGCCCGGGGCCGGCTACACCTTC
TRBJ1-2	NA	TRBV5-4	NA	CASSYKGQSYGYTF	TGTGCCAGCAGTTATAAAGGACAGAGTTATGGCTACACCTTC
TRBJ1-2	many	TRBV24-1	TRBD1	CATSDPRTGNYGYTF	TGTGCCACCAGTGATCCAAGGACAGGGAACTATGGCTACACCTTC
TRBJ1-5	NA	TRBV4-1	NA	CASSQSGGDNQPQHF	TGCGCCAGCAGCCAGAGCGGGGGTGACAATCAGCCCCAGCATTTT
TRBJ1-2	NA	TRBV7-9	TRBD1	CASSPQTGTNYGYTF	TGTGCCAGCAGCCCCCAGACAGGGACTAACTATGGCTACACCTTC
TRBJ2-2	NA	TRBV6-2/TRBV6-3	NA	CASSYEAMNTGELFF	TGTGCCAGCAGTTACGAGGCTATGAACACCGGGGAGCTGTTTTTT
TRBJ1-2	NA	TRBV28	TRBD1	CASSSGTGGGIFYGYTF	TGTGCCAGCAGTTCCGGGACAGGGGGCGGAATATTCTATGGCTACACCTTC
TRBJ1-2	NA	TRBV4-1	NA	CASSQDSSLNYGYTF	TGCGCCAGCAGCCAAGATAGTTCCCTTAACTATGGCTACACCTTC
TRBJ2-1	NA	TRBV19	TRBD1	CASSSPLRTGNNEQFF	TGTGCCAGTAGTTCCCCTCTAAGGACAGGGAACAATGAGCAGTTCTTC
TRBJ2-3	once	TRBV6-4	TRBD2	CASSDSSGGADTQYF	TGTGCCAGCAGTGACTCTAGCGGGGGGGCAGATACGCAGTATTTT
TRBJ1-5	NA	TRBV6-2/TRBV6-3	TRBD1	CASSRTGSQPQHF	TGTGCCAGCAGTCGGACAGGTAGTCAGCCCCAGCATTTT
TRBJ1-4	NA	TRBV15	TRBD1	CATSSYLQGSNEKLFF	TGTGCCACCAGCAGTTATTTACAGGGGTCTAATGAAAAACTGTTTTTT
TRBJ2-3	NA	TRBV11-3	TRBD1	CASSSGQALDTQYF	TGTGCCAGCAGCTCGGGACAGGCTCTAGATACGCAGTATTTT
TRBJ1-1	NA	TRBV23-1	NA	CASSQSPTGRDTEAFF	TGCGCCAGCAGTCAATCCCCGACAGGAAGGGACACTGAAGCTTTCTTT
TRBJ1-5	NA	TRBV4-1	NA	CASSQVVGRLPQHF	TGCGCCAGCAGCCAAGTTGTAGGTCGACTGCCCCAGCATTTT
TRBJ1-2	NA	TRBV5-4	NA	CASSPPGGDYGYTF	TGTGCCAGCAGCCCACCGGGGGGAGACTATGGCTACACCTTC
TRBJ2-2	NA	TRBV29-1	NA	CSVWAGPNTGELFF	TGCAGCGTCTGGGCGGGCCCGAACACCGGGGAGCTGTTTTTT
TRBJ2-7	NA	TRBV5-4	NA	CASSLQGPYEQYF	TGTGCCAGCAGCTTGCAGGGCCCCTACGAGCAGTACTTC
TRBJ2-2	NA	TRBV11-2	NA	CASSYRETGELFF	TGTGCCAGCAGCTACAGGGAGACCGGGGAGCTGTTTTTT
TRBJ1-1	NA	TRBV28	NA	CASKGHANTEAFF	TGTGCCAGTAAGGGACACGCGAACACTGAAGCTTTCTTT
TRBJ2-7	NA	TRBV6-6	TRBD1	CASSYSPTGSAYEQYF	TGTGCCAGCAGTTACTCACCGACAGGGAGTGCCTACGAGCAGTACTTC
TRBJ2-7	NA	TRBV7-2	TRBD1	CASSLGTGGEQYF	TGTGCCAGCAGCTTAGGAACAGGGGGGGAGCAGTACTTC
TRBJ2-7	NA	TRBV29-1	NA	CSVERNREQYF	TGCAGCGTTGAACGGAACAGGGAGCAGTACTTC
TRBJ2-7	NA	TRBV5-3	TRBD1	CARSSRQGRDEQYF	TGTGCCAGAAGCTCACGACAGGGGCGGGACGAGCAGTACTTC
TRBJ1-5	once	TRBV19	NA	CASSFSLQGNQPQHF	TGTGCCAGTAGTTTCTCACTCCAGGGGAATCAGCCCCAGCATTTT
TRBJ1-6	NA	TRBV6-2/TRBV6-3	NA	CASSYRDNLSPLHF	TGTGCCAGCAGTTACCGGGATAATCTTTCACCCCTCCACTTT
TRBJ2-3	NA	TRBV30	TRBD2	CAWSVIAGYDTQYF	TGTGCCTGGAGTGTAATAGCGGGTTATGATACGCAGTATTTT
TRBJ2-3	NA	TRBV27	TRBD2	CASSATGLAGTDTQYF	TGTGCCAGCAGTGCTACGGGACTAGCTGGGACAGATACGCAGTATTTT